This entry lists 7 T cell receptor beta chains sequenced from one sample in a study of blood T cell repertoires in COVID-19 (dated by TCRdb to about 2020). Library preparation employed the immunoSEQ multiplex PCR assay. TCRdb stores this immuneACCESS table with in-frame sequences only. Part of the clones is absent; in the studies checked, under half of the shortfall reflects unresolved V genes, and no reason is known for the rest. The sample profile shows some 150,000 clones; around 82% of them were found once. The ten top clones hold just over 6% of the sample. Sample: PBMCs or T cells enriched from blood (not recorded which). The receptor source for this set is a woman aged 50 to 65 who had recovered from COVID-19.

This clone has only one observation. The rearrangement uses TRBV7-2 and TRBJ2-1; 9 positions agree with TRBD1. The V gene's germline CDR1 is SGHTA and CDR2 FQGNSA. Trimming cost V 5 bases and J 7 bases; bases outside gene matches: 3. This CDR3 region has 13 residues. The CDR3 region has the DNA TGTGCCAGCAGCCCGACAGGGGGGAATGAGCAGTTCTTC. Amino acid sequence: CASSPTGGNEQFF.

The chain recombines TRBV5-4 with TRBJ2-1; perhaps TRBD2 as D (6 bases). Per germline, CDR1 SGHNT and CDR2 YYREEE (reference sequence). V shed 5 bases and J shed 0 bases, with 18 bases lying between them. This CDR3 spans 17 amino acids. In nucleotides, the CDR3 is TGTGCCAGCAGTTCTGGAGAGGGAGGTCCCTCCTACAATGAGCAGTTCTTC. Its protein is CASSSGEGGPSYNEQFF. The full variable domain, its missing parts supplied by reference TRBV5-4 and TRBJ2-1, is ETGVTQSPTHLIKTRGQQVTLRCSSQSGHNTVSWYQQALGQGPQFIFQYYREEENGRGNFPPRFSGLQFPNYSSELNVNALELDDSALYLCASSSGEGGPSYNEQFFGPGTRLTVL.

The chain joins TRBV13 to TRBJ2-1; D is ambiguous. CDR3 length: 15 residues. Germline lookup yields CDR1 PRHDT and CDR2 FYEKMQ (reference sequence). V was shortened by 4 bases and J by 1 base, with 11 bases between the two germline ends. The CDR3 nucleotides are TGTGCCAGCAGCTCCCGACTGGCTTCCTACAATGAGCAGTTCTTC. Protein product: CASSSRLASYNEQFF.

J is TRBJ2-2 and V is TRBV6-5; 7 positions match TRBD1. V lost 7 bases, J lost 6 bases, and 8 bases stayed unmatched. The length of the CDR3 is 14 residues. The V gene's germline CDR1 is MNHEY and CDR2 SVGAGI. CDR3 DNA sequence: TGTGCCAGCAAGCGAGACAGGGCGGCCGGGGAGCTGTTTTTT. This codes for CASKRDRAAGELFF.

The V call is TRBV4-1, the J call TRBJ2-1; 13 nucleotides agree with TRBD2. The trim removed 4 bases at V and 6 bases at J, leaving 6 bases unmatched. CDR3 length: 16 amino acids. Germline-derived CDR1 and CDR2 are MGHRA and YSYEKL. CDR3 loop: CASSLLTSGGFNEQFF. The CDR3 nucleotides are TGCGCCAGCAGCCTTCTGACTAGCGGGGGGTTCAATGAGCAGTTCTTC.

The V gene is TRBV30, the J gene TRBJ1-5, with D perhaps matching TRBD1 (5 bases). Trimming removed 3 bases from V and 4 bases from J, with 10 bases in between. Germline V lookup: CDR1 GTSNPN, CDR2 SVGIG (reference sequence). CDR3 length: 13 amino acids. Here the CDR3 reads CAWSAQGNQPQHF. As DNA, the CDR3 is TGTGCCTGGAGCGCCCAGGGAAATCAGCCCCAGCATTTT.

This clone was seen a few times. V is TRBV6-1 and J is TRBJ2-3; 11 nucleotides line up with TRBD2. This CDR3 comprises 17 residues. Germline V gives CDR1 MNHNS, CDR2 SASEGT. V gave up 2 bases and J gave up 5 bases; unmatched junction bases: 9. The CDR3 loop reads CASSERSGGANGDTQYF. Here the CDR3 DNA reads TGTGCCAGCAGTGAACGTAGCGGGGGGGCCAATGGAGATACGCAGTATTTT.